Described below is a single TCR beta chain sequence and its context. Germline-derived CDR1 and CDR2 are ENHRY and SYGVKD. V shed 4 bases and J shed 0 bases, with 16 bases lying between them. This CDR3 region has 17 residues. The data stem from a study of cytomegalovirus exposure and HLA in healthy donors. Background on the study: Earlier, 117 million unique TCR beta sequences were recovered from around 200 million T cells by an analysis.

Vbeta (60) and Jbeta (13) primers were used in the PCR. Libraries were prepared by immunoSEQ multiplex PCR; TCRdb keeps only in-frame clonotypes and omits some of them. The sample consists of 160,000 or so clones, about three quarters of them appearing once. The sequenced material came from PBMCs. The chain couples TRBV10-3 to TRBJ1-5, with D possibly matching TRBD1 (5 bases). The receptor comes from a man younger than 35 in good health and CMV-seropositive. The CDR3 spells CAISGGGRSDSNQPQHF. CDR3 nucleotides: TGTGCCATCAGTGGGGGCGGGAGGAGTGATAGCAATCAGCCCCAGCATTTT.